The text below deals with one T cell receptor (beta chain). There are 16 residues in the CDR3. Trimming shortened V by 5 bases and J by 1 base, and 18 bases separated the two germline ends. Germline V gene sequence: CDR1 MDHEN, CDR2 SYDVKM. Here immunoSEQ multiplex PCR was the method, and the copy in TCRdb shows in-frame clones only, minus some. The table has fewer than 400,000 clones, 85% seen once. This sample was taken from a study of Ad26.COV2.S vaccination and SARS-CoV-2 variants. Treatment indicated: 15 to 20 received Ad26.COV2.S at low or high dose, single or two shots; about five received placebo; per-sample allocation not given. After the first vaccine or placebo injection, samples were drawn on day 63.

The source of this sequence is a person aged 18 to 59 who received the Ad26.COV2.S COVID-19 vaccine or a placebo. Here the sequenced sample was peripheral blood, taken in a trial of Ad26.COV2.S vaccine versus placebo. The V gene is TRBV28, the J gene TRBJ2-7; D is perhaps TRBD1 (6 bases). CDR3 nucleotide sequence: TGTGCCAGCAGTACGTCCCGGGACAAAGAGTCCTACGAGCAGTACTTC. Amino acids: CASSTSRDKESYEQYF.